This record looks at one T cell receptor (beta chain) sequence and its context. Its antigen is unknown. The record has no base qualities; no much larger clone is one base away. The sample comes from a study of control samples from healthy donors and cancer patients (dated by TCRdb to the early 2020s). The method behind the library was the immunoSEQ multiplex PCR assay. The immuneACCESS repertoire file appears here via TCRdb, limited to in-frame rearrangements. These files lack a portion of the clones; in checked studies, under half of the deficit traces to unresolved V genes, and the cause of the others is not known. This sample gives approximately 3,000 clones in total; about 93% of them show up just once. The ten largest clones capture about 32% of the sample. V sheds 3 bases and J sheds 8 bases, leaving 13 bases between their ends. The CDR3 spans 12 residues, from the cysteine through the phenylalanine. The entry retains the CDR3 DNA only, 36 bases that are in frame from base 1. Per the germline V gene, SQVTM is the CDR1 and ANQGSEA is the CDR2.

Sequenced sample: PBMCs. The sequence joins TRBV29-1 to TRBJ1-2; TRBD1 might be the D gene, on 5 matching bases. This TCR came from a man between 70 and 80 years old with lung cancer. The base sequence is TGCAGCGTTGACAGGGATGACCTGGGCTACACCTTC. Its coded protein is CSVDRDDLGYTF.